The sequence of this TCR beta chain was determined in a study of blood T cell repertoires in COVID-19. Overall study: There were acute and convalescent COVID-19 samples, and they came from the United States, Italy and Spain.

Participants, about 18 to 100 years old, spanned about two dozen US areas. Clinical histories supplied by participants themselves formed the basis of cohort assignment. Original data processing: Nucleated cell counts were estimated from reference gene primer amplification. Libraries were prepared by immunoSEQ multiplex PCR; TCRdb keeps only in-frame clonotypes and omits some of them. V and J calls and clone size come straight from that table; D and trimming were deduced from the DNA. The data contain 250,000 or so clones, about 84% of them seen just once; the ten biggest clones take up less than 2%. Looked up from germline, CDR1 is LNHDA and CDR2 is SQIVND (reference sequence). CDR3 length: 14 residues. Trimming left V 1 base short and J 7 bases short, with 13 bases between.

The sample was PBMCs or T cells enriched from blood (not recorded which). The chain is built from TRBV19 and TRBJ1-1, with D possibly being TRBD1 (5 bases). This TCR was sampled from a man aged 55 to 69 who had recovered from COVID-19. Here the CDR3 reads CASSIVGGTSEAFF. The CDR3 DNA is TGTGCCAGTAGTATAGTGGGAGGGACGAGTGAAGCTTTCTTT.